This TCR beta chain was documented in a study of blood T cell repertoires in COVID-19. In the study overall: Nucleic acid was either cDNA or gDNA, and it came from T cells, B-cell-depleted T cells, or PBMCs.

Authors' data handling: Amplification of reference gene primers was used by the study to estimate nucleated cell counts. Measured with immunoSEQ multiplex PCR; TCRdb has only the in-frame clones, and not every one. The V and J calls and the clone size are those of that table, but D and trimming were determined from the DNA. The sample yields about 190,000 clones, around 76% seen once. The Seattle patients joined while their infection was active and were tracked longitudinally afterward. About this clone: The same CDR3 arises from other DNA sequences in this sample as well.

V was pared by 6 bases and J by 6 bases, with 13 bases of the junction left unmatched. The germline V gene encodes CDR1 SQVTM and CDR2 ANQGSEA. This CDR3 region has 15 residues. V usage is TRBV29-1 and J usage is TRBJ1-2, with 10 positions matching TRBD1. The sample was peripheral blood. The sequence came from a woman in her sixties or seventies with COVID-19, enrolled during active disease. The CDR3 DNA sequence: TGCAGCGTCTACACCGGGACAGGGGATTTAGATGGCTACACCTTC. This translates into CSVYTGTGDLDGYTF.